Listed here are 7 T cell receptor beta chains from one sample, sequenced in a study of blood T cells in healthy people across ages. Combining a sample-barcoded 5' primer with a J-beta primer mix, a second PCR ran for about 7 to 11 cycles. TCRdb fed the 5' RACE reads into MiXCR, producing one record per CDR3 protein. This table holds some 800,000 distinct CDR3 sequences, around two fifths found once. The material sequenced was blood. These receptors originate from a man in his fifties or sixties in good health.

This clonotype came up a few times. This chain uses TRBV4-1 with TRBJ2-6; TRBD2 is a possible D gene (6 bases). This CDR3 region has 15 residues. V lost 8 bases and J lost 0, with 11 bases in between. Germline CDR1 MGHRA, CDR2 YSYEKL. The CDR3 nucleotides read TGCGCCAGCTCGGGAGCGGGCTCTGGGGCCAACGTCCTGACTTTC. Translating it yields CASSGAGSGANVLTF.

This rearrangement joins TRBV20-1 to TRBJ2-7, with 7 bases fitting TRBD1. The CDR3 is 14 residues long. Trimming took 6 bases from V and 3 from J; bases not matched to a gene: 11. Germline lookup yields CDR1 DFQATT and CDR2 SNEGSKA (reference sequence). CDR3 in DNA: TGCAGTGCCCAAGAACAGGGGAAGGTCTACGAGCAGTACTTC. Protein sequence: CSAQEQGKVYEQYF.

The chain is built from TRBV4-3 and TRBJ2-3; 8 bases fit TRBD1. This CDR3 region has 14 residues. Germline V gene data show CDR1 as LGHNA and CDR2 as YSLEER. V shed 4 bases and J 5 bases; nucleotides not matched to a gene: 5. Here the CDR3 reads CASSRQGSGDTQYF. In DNA form, the CDR3 reads TGCGCCAGCAGCCGACAGGGGAGTGGAGATACGCAGTATTTT.

The chain uses TRBV28 and TRBJ2-1, with TRBD2 matching over 10 bases. The CDR3 has 15 residues. Trimming cost V 5 bases and J 3 bases; bases outside gene matches: 4. The V gene's germline CDR1 is MDHEN and CDR2 SYDVKM. The CDR3 coding sequence is TGTGCCAGCAGTAGAGCGGGGGGGCTCTACAATGAGCAGTTCTTC. The encoded protein is CASSRAGGLYNEQFF.

This clonotype has more than one count but fewer than ten. V is TRBV25-1 and J is TRBJ2-5; D is possibly TRBD1 (5 bases). V was trimmed by 1 base and J by 4 bases, leaving 10 bases between them. Looked up from germline, CDR1 is MGHDK and CDR2 is SYGVNS. The CDR3 extends over 14 amino acids. CDR3 loop: CASSEWGRRETQYF. Written as DNA, the CDR3 is TGTGCCAGCAGTGAATGGGGCCGCCGAGAGACCCAGTACTTC.

This chain connects TRBV4-3 to TRBJ2-5, with 10 bases lining up with TRBD2. Germline CDR1 is LGHNA and CDR2 is YSLEER. After removal of 3 bases from V and 5 bases from J, the junction contained 12 bases not matched to a gene. The length of the CDR3 is 17 residues. The DNA of the CDR3 is TGCGCCAGCAGCCACAGTACTATAGCGGGGGGATGGGAGACCCAGTACTTC. As protein: CASSHSTIAGGWETQYF.

The rearrangement links TRBV14 to TRBJ2-1, with 8 bases identical to TRBD1. Trimming took 2 bases from V and 8 from J; bases not matched to a gene: 11. This CDR3 contains 16 residues. From germline, CDR1 is SGHDN and CDR2 FVKESK. CDR3 nucleotide sequence: TGTGCCAGCAGCCAAACATGGGACAGGCCTTGGGATGAGCAGTTCTTC. Protein sequence: CASSQTWDRPWDEQFF.